This entry concerns a single TCR beta chain. Seattle patients were enrolled while actively infected and followed longitudinally. This CDR3 region has 14 residues. V shed 0 bases and J shed 5 bases, with 11 bases lying between them. Germline V lookup: CDR1 MNHNY, CDR2 SVGAGI (reference sequence). This sample was taken from a study of blood T cell repertoires in COVID-19. Study-level information: Both acute and convalescent COVID-19 samples were obtained from the United States, Italy and Spain. Sources were T cells, B-cell-depleted T cells, or PBMCs; the material itself was cDNA or gDNA.

In the source study's methods: Reference gene primer amplification gave estimated nucleated cell counts. Repertoires were generated with immunoSEQ multiplex PCR, while TCRdb's copy carries only in-frame clones and drops some. For V, J and clone size, that table is used; D and trimming come from the DNA. The table has roughly 150,000 clones, approximately 86% seen once; the top ten hold roughly 8.8%. This TCR came from a woman at least 80 years old with COVID-19, enrolled during active disease. The chain recombines TRBV6-6 with TRBJ2-7; D may be TRBD2 (6 bases). Source material: peripheral blood. This chain's CDR3 is CASSYSLASDEQYF. CDR3 DNA sequence: TGTGCCAGCAGTTACTCGTTGGCTAGCGACGAGCAGTACTTC.